The 26 T cell receptor beta chains presented below share a single source sample, sequenced in a study of vaccination and CD4 T cells after COVID-19. Regarding treatment: approximately nine-day PBMC culture with coronavirus spike peptide pools or control peptides (ViraFEST assay). Their antigens are not known. Sequencing of the DNA from cultured CD4+ T cells was carried out with the Oncomine TCR Beta short-read assay. One entry per CDR3 protein, called by TCRdb with MiXCR from the PCR reads. The table records 14,000 or so distinct CDR3 sequences, about 29% of them present only once. Sequences were obtained from cultured CD4+ T cells from blood. These receptors came from a human donor with COVID-19.

The CDR3 spells CAIRPGQGVREQYF. CDR3 sequence (DNA): TGTGCCATCAGACCGGGACAGGGAGTGCGCGAGCAGTACTTC. The genes are TRBV10-3 and TRBJ2-7; 9 nucleotides agree with TRBD1. Trimming removed 6 bases from V and 6 bases from J; junction bases left unmatched: 9. CDR3 size: 14 residues. Germline V gene sequence: CDR1 ENHRY, CDR2 SYGVKD.

The chain employs TRBV25-1 and TRBJ1-2; no clear D. Between the trimmed V and J ends, which lost 3 bases and 8 bases, there was a span of 10 bases. The V gene's germline CDR1 is MGHDK and CDR2 SYGVNS. The CDR3 has 12 residues. The CDR3 protein is CASSDDPGGYTF. DNA of the CDR3: TGTGCCAGCAGTGACGACCCCGGGGGCTACACCTTC.

This clonotype was recorded a few times. This chain joins TRBV10-2 and TRBJ2-3, with 10 bases that match TRBD1. Per germline, CDR1 WSHSY and CDR2 SAAADI. Trimming took 8 bases from V and 4 from J; bases not matched to a gene: 0. This CDR3 has 12 amino acids. CDR3 in amino acids: CASGQGADTQYF. The CDR3 region has the DNA TGCGCCAGCGGACAGGGGGCAGATACGCAGTATTTT.

This chain joins TRBV7-3 and TRBJ2-3; TRBD1 agrees at 9 bases. Germline V gene sequence: CDR1 SGHTA, CDR2 FQGTGA. The CDR3 runs 12 residues. V shed 5 bases and J 12 bases; nucleotides not matched to a gene: 6. The CDR3 region has the DNA TGTGCCAGCAGCGGCCGGGACAGGGAACAGTATTTT. This sequence encodes CASSGRDREQYF.

This clonotype appeared a few times. The rearrangement links TRBV20-1 to TRBJ1-6; D perhaps matches TRBD1 (6 bases). Germline lookup yields CDR1 DFQATT and CDR2 SNEGSKA (reference sequence). This CDR3 is built from 16 residues. V was trimmed by 5 bases and J by 0 bases, leaving 14 bases between them. The CDR3 coding sequence is TGCAGTGCTGGAGCGGGGGGCGCCTCCTATAATTCACCCCTCCACTTT. Encoded protein: CSAGAGGASYNSPLHF.

The rearrangement links TRBV20-1 to TRBJ2-3; TRBD2 matches 12 bases. CDR1 is DFQATT, CDR2 SNEGSKA, per germline (reference sequence). The CDR3 contains 16 residues. V shed 2 bases, J shed 5 bases, and the junction held 8 bases outside the gene matches. The CDR3 DNA reads as TGCAGTGCTAGACTTCCTAGCGGGGGGGCCGGAGATACGCAGTATTTT. Protein sequence: CSARLPSGGAGDTQYF.

A few counts support this clonotype. V usage is TRBV21-1 and J usage is TRBJ1-1; TRBD1 was called by the table and not checked on the DNA. TRBV21-1 is given as a pseudogene. The CDR3 is made up of 9 amino acids. CDR3 in DNA: TGTGCCAGCACCCCCCTTGCTTTCTTT. Amino acids: CASTPLAFF.

The chain carries TRBV27 and TRBJ2-7; D gene unclear. The V gene lost 5 bases and the J gene lost 6 bases, with 14 bases spanning the gap. From germline, CDR1 is MNHEY and CDR2 SMNVEV (reference sequence). This CDR3 is built from 13 residues. The CDR3: CASSPGPGSEQYF. In DNA, the CDR3 is TGTGCCAGCAGTCCCGGCCCTGGAAGCGAGCAGTACTTC.

J is TRBJ1-6 and V is TRBV28; the D is unclear. V was shortened by 2 bases and J by 7 bases, with 9 bases between the two germline ends. The CDR3 is made up of 14 amino acids. Germline assignment: CDR1 MDHEN and CDR2 SYDVKM. CDR3 DNA: TGTGCCAGCAGTTTACTGGGAGGGAATTCACCCCTCCACTTT. Translation gives CASSLLGGNSPLHF. Looking up the rest from reference TRBV28 and TRBJ1-6 gives the full variable domain: DVKVTQSSRYLVKRTGEKVFLECVQDMDHENMFWYRQDPGLGLRLIYFSYDVKMKEKGDIPEGYSVSREKKERFSLILESASTNQTSMYLCASSLLGGNSPLHFGNGTRLTVT.

The chain carries TRBV14 and TRBJ2-7; 8 bases map to TRBD2. This CDR3 contains 16 residues. Germline V gives CDR1 SGHDN, CDR2 FVKESK. V gave up 1 base and J gave up 5 bases; unmatched junction bases: 10. CDR3 DNA sequence: TGTGCCAGCAGCCAAGTAGGCCGGGGGGGTTACGACGAGCAGTACTTC. As protein: CASSQVGRGGYDEQYF.

This clonotype was seen a handful of times. The rearrangement uses TRBV6-5 and TRBJ2-7; 9 bases map to TRBD1. The CDR3 has 15 residues. Germline V gene lookup returns CDR1 MNHEY and CDR2 SVGAGI. V was pared by 0 bases and J by 6 bases, with 6 bases of the junction left unmatched. The CDR3 DNA reads TGTGCCAGCAGTTACTCCGGGACAGGGTTAAGCGAGCAGTACTTC. Translated: CASSYSGTGLSEQYF.

This chain links TRBV19 with TRBJ1-1, with 10 bases fitting TRBD1. There are 16 residues in the CDR3. Trimming removed 2 bases from V and 4 bases from J; junction bases left unmatched: 7. Germline V gives CDR1 LNHDA, CDR2 SQIVND (reference sequence). The CDR3 sequence: CASSISRGQGPTEAFF. In DNA, the CDR3 is TGTGCCAGTAGTATATCACGGGGACAGGGGCCCACTGAAGCTTTCTTT.

The CDR3 loop reads CASSLVENNSPLHF. CDR3 sequence (DNA): TGCGCCAGCAGCTTGGTCGAGAATAATTCACCCCTCCACTTT. This sequence joins TRBV5-1 and TRBJ1-6; the D is unclear. This CDR3 has 14 amino acids. Deletions cut 0 bases from V and 5 bases from J, with 6 bases between. CDR1 SGHRS and CDR2 YFSETQ come from the germline V gene.

V is TRBV21-1 and J is TRBJ1-5; the listed D gene, TRBD1, was not tested against the DNA. TRBV21-1 is assigned pseudogene status. This CDR3 contains 17 residues. The CDR3 nucleotides are TGTGCCAGCAGCAAAGGGCGCCGGGGTTTCTTCGATCAGCCCCAGCATTTT. This sequence encodes CASSKGRRGFFDQPQHF.

This clonotype has a handful of counts. The chain carries TRBV24-1 and TRBJ2-2; 9 bases are shared with TRBD1. V was pared by 3 bases and J by 1 base, with 2 bases of the junction left unmatched. CDR3 length: 16 amino acids. Germline CDR1 KGHDR, CDR2 SFDVKD. For the CDR3, the DNA is TGTGCCACCAGTGATCCGGGACAGGGGAACACCGGGGAGCTGTTTTTT. Translation: CATSDPGQGNTGELFF.

The CDR3 DNA sequence: TGTGCCAGCAGTTACTCGAGCCGTAGCGGGGGGGGTTCGTTCTTC. Its protein product is CASSYSSRSGGGSFF. The chain joins TRBV6-5 to TRBJ2-1, with 11 bases that match TRBD2. The V segment lost 0 bases and the J segment 15 bases; nucleotides outside the gene matches: 10. Germline CDR1 and CDR2: MNHEY and SVGAGI. This CDR3 has 15 amino acids.

The rearrangement joins TRBV30 to TRBJ1-2; D is uncertain. V shed 2 bases and J shed 6 bases, with 10 bases lying between them. Per germline, CDR1 GTSNPN and CDR2 SVGIG (reference sequence). There are 12 residues in the CDR3. CDR3: CAWSSHRDGYTF. CDR3 DNA: TGTGCCTGGAGTAGCCATCGTGATGGCTACACCTTC.

This clonotype has just a few counts. CDR3 DNA: TGTGCCAGCAGCTCAGGGGGCAGTGGCTACACCTTC. It codes for CASSSGGSGYTF. The chain employs TRBV7-8 and TRBJ1-2; TRBD1 matches 8 bases. Per the germline V gene, CDR1 is SGHVS and CDR2 is FQNEAQ. V was clipped by 4 bases and J by 7 bases; unmatched bases: 2. CDR3 length equals 12 residues.

This clonotype is medium-sized by share. The chain carries TRBV20-1 and TRBJ1-6; D remains ambiguous. This CDR3 region has 15 residues. Trimming shortened V by 1 base and J by 1 base, and 8 bases separated the two germline ends. Germline V lookup: CDR1 DFQATT, CDR2 SNEGSKA (reference sequence). The CDR3 protein is CSARVRLSYNSPLHF. In DNA form, the CDR3 reads TGCAGTGCTAGAGTCAGGTTGTCCTATAATTCACCCCTCCACTTT.

The J gene is TRBJ2-3, the V gene TRBV28; D uncertain. Germline CDR1 is MDHEN and CDR2 is SYDVKM. Trimming removed 6 bases from V and 6 bases from J, with 13 bases in between. The CDR3 is 13 residues long. CDR3 in amino acids: CASSLVGPDTQYF. The CDR3 DNA sequence: TGTGCCAGCAGCCTCGTAGGTCCCGATACGCAGTATTTT.

V gene TRBV2 combines with J gene TRBJ2-3, with no clear D. Trimming cost V 4 bases and J 2 bases, with 10 bases left between them. This CDR3 is 14 amino acids long. CDR1 is SNHLY and CDR2 is FYNNEI in the germline V gene. The CDR3 coding sequence is TGTGCCAGCAGTGCGAACTTAGCCACAGATACGCAGTATTTT. Its translation: CASSANLATDTQYF. Combining the CDR3 with reference TRBV2 and TRBJ2-3 gives the whole variable domain EPEVTQTPSHQVTQMGQEVILRCVPISNHLYFYWYRQILGQKVEFLVSFYNNEISEKSEIFDDQFSVERPDGSNFTLKIRSTKLEDSAMYFCASSANLATDTQYFGPGTRLTVL.

This clonotype has a handful of counts. The chain carries TRBV28 and TRBJ2-3; D not certain. Germline V gene data show CDR1 as MDHEN and CDR2 as SYDVKM. CDR3 length: 12 residues. V dropped 3 bases and J dropped 7 bases, with 8 bases sitting between them. This chain's CDR3 is CASSFRINTQYF. In nucleotides, the CDR3 is TGTGCCAGCAGTTTTAGGATAAATACGCAGTATTTT.

The chain is built from TRBV11-3 and TRBJ1-1; 7 bases are a match to TRBD1. V trimming: 5 bases; J trimming: 1 base; junction bases outside the gene matches: 7. CDR3 length equals 15 residues. From germline, CDR1 is SGHNT and CDR2 YENEEA. The DNA of the CDR3 is TGTGCCAGCAGCCCCCCGGGGACAGCGAACACTGAAGCTTTCTTT. Its translation: CASSPPGTANTEAFF.

This clonotype was detected only a few times. V is TRBV28 and J is TRBJ1-5, with 7 bases fitting TRBD1. V trimming: 5 bases; J trimming: 9 bases; junction bases outside the gene matches: 4. This CDR3 is 12 amino acids long. The germline V gene encodes CDR1 MDHEN and CDR2 SYDVKM. Here the CDR3 reads CASSTGVRPQHF. CDR3 sequence (DNA): TGTGCCAGCAGTACAGGGGTTCGGCCCCAGCATTTT.

The rearrangement links TRBV10-3 to TRBJ2-4; D is perhaps TRBD1 (5 bases). Between the trimmed V and J ends, which lost 0 bases and 2 bases, there was a span of 14 bases. The CDR3 runs to 17 residues. Germline CDR1 ENHRY, CDR2 SYGVKD. CDR3 sequence: CAISESWGKGSKNIQYF. The CDR3 DNA sequence: TGTGCCATCAGTGAGTCTTGGGGCAAGGGGTCCAAAAACATTCAGTACTTC.

This clonotype has a handful of counts. The genes are TRBV6-1 and TRBJ1-1; D call uncertain. Between the trimmed V and J ends, which lost 6 bases and 7 bases, there was a span of 15 bases. This CDR3 has 13 residues. Germline loops: CDR1 MNHNS, CDR2 SASEGT. Here the CDR3 DNA reads TGTGCCAGCAGGTGGGTGGTTGGCAATGAAGCTTTCTTT. It codes for CASRWVVGNEAFF.